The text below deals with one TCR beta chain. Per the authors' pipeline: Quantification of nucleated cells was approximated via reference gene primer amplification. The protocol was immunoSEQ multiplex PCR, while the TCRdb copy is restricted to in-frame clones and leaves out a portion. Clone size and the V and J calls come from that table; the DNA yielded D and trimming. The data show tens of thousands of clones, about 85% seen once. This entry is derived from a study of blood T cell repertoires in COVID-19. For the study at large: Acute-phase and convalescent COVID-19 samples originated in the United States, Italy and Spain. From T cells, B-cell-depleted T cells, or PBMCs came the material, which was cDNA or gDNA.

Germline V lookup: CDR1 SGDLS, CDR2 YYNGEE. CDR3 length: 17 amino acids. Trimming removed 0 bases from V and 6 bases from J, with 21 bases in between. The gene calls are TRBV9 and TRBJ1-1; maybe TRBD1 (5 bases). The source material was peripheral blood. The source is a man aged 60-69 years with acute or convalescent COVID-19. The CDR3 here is CASSVAGEAGTGAEAFF. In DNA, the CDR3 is TGTGCCAGCAGCGTAGCTGGGGAGGCAGGGACGGGGGCTGAAGCTTTCTTT.